These 21 T cell receptor beta chains originate from one sample sequenced in a study of blood T cell repertoires in COVID-19. Generated by immunoSEQ multiplex PCR, the TCRdb table keeps only in-frame clones and is missing some. The table includes about 200,000 clones, about nine tenths detected once. Sequences were obtained from peripheral blood. These receptors originate from a man aged 18 to 30 with active or convalescent COVID-19.

The chain combines TRBV7-2 with TRBJ1-6, with 7 bases lining up with TRBD1. The CDR3 loop spans 13 amino acids. With V trimmed by 6 bases and J by 5 bases, 1 base remained unmatched. Per germline, CDR1 SGHTA and CDR2 FQGNSA. This chain's CDR3 is CASRQGNNSPLHF. CDR3 coding DNA: TGTGCCAGCAGACAGGGGAATAATTCACCCCTCCACTTT.

This chain connects TRBV4-1 to TRBJ2-2, with TRBD1 matching 9 bases. This CDR3 is 16 amino acids long. Looked up from germline, CDR1 is MGHRA and CDR2 is YSYEKL. Trimming took 0 bases from V and 6 from J; bases not matched to a gene: 5. The chain's CDR3 is CASSQDRDRVAGELFF. The CDR3 region has the DNA TGCGCCAGCAGCCAAGATAGGGACAGGGTGGCCGGGGAGCTGTTTTTT.

The chain carries TRBV5-8 and TRBJ2-1; perhaps TRBD2 as D (6 bases). This CDR3 region has 15 residues. V shed 0 bases and J shed 14 bases, with 21 bases lying between them. Germline loops: CDR1 SGHTS, CDR2 YDEGEE. CDR3 amino acids: CASSLGFGDSSFEFF. The CDR3 nucleotides are TGTGCCAGCAGCTTGGGGTTCGGGGACTCAAGTTTTGAGTTCTTC.

The chain is built from TRBV4-2 and TRBJ2-7, with D perhaps matching TRBD1 (5 bases). This CDR3 has 14 amino acids. The ends were cut back, 3 bases at V and 2 bases at J, with 11 bases in the middle. Per the germline V gene, CDR1 is LGHNA and CDR2 is YNFKEQ. The CDR3, as DNA: TGTGCCAGCAGCCAGAAGACAGTCACCTACGAGCAGTACTTC. Encoded protein: CASSQKTVTYEQYF.

The J gene is TRBJ1-3, the V gene TRBV5-5; possibly TRBD1 for D (5 bases). V was pared by 0 bases and J by 7 bases, with 11 bases between. The CDR3 extends over 14 amino acids. Germline values: CDR1 SGHKS, CDR2 YYEKEE (reference sequence). The CDR3 DNA follows: TGTGCCAGCAGCTTGGAGGGGATGAGGAACACCATATATTTT. Translating it yields CASSLEGMRNTIYF.

This sequence joins TRBV5-1 and TRBJ2-4, with TRBD2 as a possible D gene (6 bases). Trimming removed 5 bases from V and 7 bases from J, with 16 bases in between. The CDR3 extends over 14 amino acids. Germline V gene data show CDR1 as SGHRS and CDR2 as YFSETQ. Here the CDR3 DNA reads TGCGCCAGCAGGCTAGAGCCGAGCGGGAACATTCAGTACTTC. This codes for CASRLEPSGNIQYF.

This clone was observed a single time. The chain couples TRBV15 to TRBJ1-1, with D possibly TRBD1 on 6 matching bases. Germline V gene lookup returns CDR1 LNHNV and CDR2 YYDKDF (reference sequence). The CDR3 has 15 residues. Trimming took 4 bases from V and 2 from J, leaving 14 bases between them. CDR3 residues: CATSTRDKDNTEAFF. The CDR3 DNA reads as TGTGCCACCAGCACCAGGGACAAAGACAACACTGAAGCTTTCTTT.

This clone has a single count. The chain combines TRBV4-2 with TRBJ1-6, with D possibly matching TRBD1 (5 bases). The CDR3 loop spans 15 amino acids. Germline V gene data show CDR1 as LGHNA and CDR2 as YNFKEQ. Trimming removed 4 bases from V and 14 bases from J, with 21 bases in between. CDR3 protein: CASSPLDTANSALHF. For the CDR3, the DNA is TGTGCCAGCAGCCCCTTGGACACCGCAAATTCGGCCCTCCACTTT.

This clone appeared a few times. The chain couples TRBV11-2 to TRBJ2-2; D perhaps matches TRBD2 (6 bases). Germline CDR1 and CDR2: SGHAT and FQNNGV. Trimming took off 6 bases at V and 3 bases at J, with 11 bases between the two ends. CDR3 length equals 14 residues. The CDR3 sequence is CASSPGLYTGELFF. DNA of the CDR3: TGTGCCAGCAGTCCGGGACTCTACACCGGGGAGCTGTTTTTT.

A few counts support this clone. The chain combines TRBV7-9 with TRBJ1-1; D call uncertain. V lost 5 bases and J 7 bases, leaving 8 bases between the germline ends. The germline V gene has CDR1 SEHNR and CDR2 FQNEAQ (reference sequence). The CDR3 runs 11 residues. CDR3 sequence (DNA): TGTGCCAGCAGCCCCGTCTTTGAAGCTTTCTTT. Encoded protein: CASSPVFEAFF.

The rearrangement joins TRBV27 to TRBJ1-6; TRBD1 agrees at 9 bases. Per germline, CDR1 MNHEY and CDR2 SMNVEV (reference sequence). CDR3 length: 15 residues. V lost 4 bases to trimming and J lost 5 bases; unmatched junction nucleotides: 3. The CDR3 region has the DNA TGTGCCAGCAGTTATTGGGACAGGGATAATTCACCCCTCCACTTT. As protein: CASSYWDRDNSPLHF.

The chain employs TRBV5-1 and TRBJ2-5, with 13 bases aligning to TRBD2. This CDR3 region has 18 residues. Trimming took 4 bases from V and 0 from J; bases not matched to a gene: 9. The germline CDR1 and CDR2 sequences are SGHRS and YFSETQ. The DNA for the CDR3 is TGCGCCAGCAGCCCTCGGACTAGCGGGGGCTATTACCAAGAGACCCAGTACTTC. It yields the protein CASSPRTSGGYYQETQYF. Drawing the rest from reference TRBV5-1 and TRBJ2-5, the complete variable domain is KAGVTQTPRYLIKTRGQQVTLSCSPISGHRSVSWYQQTPGQGLQFLFEYFSETQRNKGNFPGRFSGRQFSNSRSEMNVSTLELGDSALYLCASSPRTSGGYYQETQYFGPGTRLLVL.

This chain links TRBV6-2 or TRBV6-3 with TRBJ2-3; a weak D match, TRBD2 (6 bases). Per germline, CDR1 MNHEY and CDR2 SVGEGT. CDR3 length equals 15 residues. The ends were cut back, 2 bases at V and 2 bases at J, with 11 bases in the middle. In DNA form, the CDR3 reads TGTGCCAGCAGTTACACTAGCCTTAACACAGATACGCAGTATTTT. Translated: CASSYTSLNTDTQYF.

In this sample, this clone turned up a few times. The gene calls are TRBV2 and TRBJ1-1, with a tentative D call TRBD1 (5 bases). V was trimmed by 2 bases and J by 6 bases, leaving 19 bases between them. CDR1 is SNHLY, CDR2 FYNNEI, per germline. The CDR3 length is 16 residues. The CDR3 protein is CASSENGQGGGAEAFF. The CDR3 nucleotides are TGTGCCAGCAGTGAAAACGGCCAGGGAGGAGGCGCTGAAGCTTTCTTT. Drawing the rest from reference TRBV2 and TRBJ1-1, the complete variable domain is EPEVTQTPSHQVTQMGQEVILRCVPISNHLYFYWYRQILGQKVEFLVSFYNNEISEKSEIFDDQFSVERPDGSNFTLKIRSTKLEDSAMYFCASSENGQGGGAEAFFGQGTRLTVV.

The rearrangement uses TRBV18 and TRBJ2-6; D unresolved. Looked up from germline, CDR1 is KGHSH and CDR2 is LQKENI. This CDR3 contains 16 residues. With 2 bases removed from V and 2 bases from J, the gap between germline ends came to 10 bases. In nucleotides, the CDR3 is TGTGCCAGCTCACCATGGGCCGACGCTGGGGCCAACGTCCTGACTTTC. It encodes CASSPWADAGANVLTF.

This chain joins TRBV5-5 and TRBJ2-3; TRBD1 matches 7 bases. The trim removed 1 base at V and 0 bases at J, leaving 2 bases unmatched. The CDR3 is made up of 15 amino acids. The V gene's germline CDR1 is SGHKS and CDR2 YYEKEE (reference sequence). CDR3 sequence: CASSLLDRSTDTQYF. The CDR3 nucleotides read TGTGCCAGCAGCTTGTTGGACAGGAGCACAGATACGCAGTATTTT.

This sequence joins TRBV6-5 and TRBJ2-7; 8 nucleotides line up with TRBD2. V dropped 3 bases and J dropped 0; count of bases not matched to a gene: 7. CDR1 is MNHEY, CDR2 SVGAGI, per germline. This CDR3 is 16 amino acids long. The CDR3, as DNA: TGTGCCAGCAGTTATAAAGCGGGAGTCAGCTCCTACGAGCAGTACTTC. Translated, it gives CASSYKAGVSSYEQYF.

The V gene is TRBV6-6, the J gene TRBJ1-3, with 8 bases fitting TRBD1. V shed 8 bases and J 1 base; nucleotides not matched to a gene: 4. The V gene's germline CDR1 is MNHNY and CDR2 SVGAGI (reference sequence). This CDR3 comprises 14 residues. The CDR3: CASDRGKSGNTIYF. The CDR3 bases are TGTGCCAGCGACAGGGGCAAATCTGGAAACACCATATATTTT.

V gene TRBV18 combines with J gene TRBJ1-3; a weak D match, TRBD1 (6 bases). V lost 6 bases and J 4 bases, leaving 28 bases between the germline ends. The CDR3 has 19 amino acids. The V gene's germline CDR1 is KGHSH and CDR2 LQKENI. The CDR3 coding sequence is TGTGCCAGCTCGCCTAGAAGACCGGGGACACTCTCGGCCGGAAACACCATATATTTT. Translating gives CASSPRRPGTLSAGNTIYF.

J is TRBJ1-2 and V is TRBV7-8; weak D call: TRBD1 (5 bases). Germline V CDR1 and CDR2: SGHVS, FQNEAQ. Trimming cost V 5 bases and J 4 bases, with 8 bases left between them. This CDR3 comprises 12 residues. The CDR3: CASSDSAYGYTF. The CDR3 nucleotides are TGTGCCAGCAGCGACAGCGCCTATGGCTACACCTTC.

The chain has TRBV29-1 and TRBJ2-3; no reliable D call. Germline assignment: CDR1 SQVTM and CDR2 ANQGSEA. The V end was cut by 3 bases, the J end by 2 bases, with 6 bases between. The CDR3 has 12 amino acids. Here the CDR3 reads CSVDRSTDTQYF. Written as DNA, the CDR3 is TGCAGCGTTGACCGTTCCACAGATACGCAGTATTTT.